These T cell receptor beta chains were read from a single sample in a study of T cell responses to AZD1222 COVID-19 vaccine. Sequencing was performed with immunoSEQ multiplex PCR; in TCRdb, only in-frame clones are kept and a portion is missing. Of some 120,000 clones in the sample, 90% to 95% were seen once. The source was peripheral blood, collected on day 0 of AZD1222 vaccination. All receptors come from an adult in good health. Each CDR3 is given with its conserved first and last residue. The D gene is left open where the match is weak. Part of the rows lack a size; the others show once, few, many or a class for expanded clones.

v_call	d_call	j_call	clone_size	cdr3_nt	cdr3_aa
TRBV5-1	.	TRBJ2-7	.	TGCGCCAGCAGCTCCCGGGACTCCGACTTAGGCGAGCAGTACTTC	CASSSRDSDLGEQYF
TRBV28	TRBD1	TRBJ2-7	.	TGTGCCAGCAGGCCCTCTTCGGGACAGACCTACGAGCAGTACTTC	CASRPSSGQTYEQYF
TRBV5-5	TRBD1	TRBJ1-6	once	TGTGCCAGCACCACAGGGGGGGGTGGATCACCCCTCCACTTT	CASTTGGGGSPLHF
TRBV7-9	.	TRBJ1-2	.	TGTGCCAGCAGCTCGCACATAAACTATGGCTACACCTTC	CASSSHINYGYTF
TRBV5-4	.	TRBJ2-5	.	TGTGCCAGCAGCCGGATAACAGGTCTGGTGGAGACCCAGTACTTC	CASSRITGLVETQYF
TRBV19	.	TRBJ1-5	.	TGTGCCAGTAGTATTTCAGGAGGAGATCAGCCCCAGCATTTT	CASSISGGDQPQHF
TRBV3-1/TRBV3-2	TRBD1	TRBJ1-1	once	TGTGCCAGCAGTGAGACAGGGCTAACTGAAGCTTTCTTT	CASSETGLTEAFF
TRBV2	.	TRBJ2-3	.	TGTGCCAGCAGTGAACACATGGACCCAGATACGCAGTATTTT	CASSEHMDPDTQYF
TRBV7-8	.	TRBJ2-5	.	TGTGCCAGCAGCTGGAGGGGAGAGACCCAGTACTTC	CASSWRGETQYF
TRBV6-5	TRBD2	TRBJ2-3	.	TGTGCCAGCAGTAGGACTAGCGGGAGTGCAGATACGCAGTATTTT	CASSRTSGSADTQYF
TRBV2	.	TRBJ1-5	.	TGTGCCAGCAGTGACACCTATCAGCCCCAGCATTTT	CASSDTYQPQHF
TRBV27	.	TRBJ1-6	.	TGTGCCAGCAGTTTATCGTCTGGGGTTCCACCCCTCCACTTT	CASSLSSGVPPLHF
TRBV19	.	TRBJ2-7	.	TGTGCCAGTAGGATAAAGGACGCCTACTCCTACGAGCAGTACTTC	CASRIKDAYSYEQYF
TRBV28	TRBD1	TRBJ2-7	once	TGTGCCAGCAGTCCCGCTCGGACAGGCCACTACGAGCAGTACTTC	CASSPARTGHYEQYF
TRBV7-6	TRBD2	TRBJ2-3	.	TGTGCCAGCAGCTTAGGGACTAGCGGACGCACAGATACGCAGTATTTT	CASSLGTSGRTDTQYF
TRBV21-1	.	TRBJ2-4	.	TGTGCCAGCAGTAAAATCGGCTGGGGTAGAGCCAAAAACATTCAGTACTTC	CASSKIGWGRAKNIQYF
TRBV19	.	TRBJ1-2	.	TGTGCCAGTAGTATCACTAGTTCTAACTATGGCTACACCTTC	CASSITSSNYGYTF
TRBV21-1	.	TRBJ2-7	.	TGTGCCAAGGGTCGAGAGCCAGATCACGAGCAGTACTTC	CAKGREPDHEQYF
TRBV19	TRBD1	TRBJ1-1	.	TGTGCCAGTAGTAAGGACAGGGTGGACACTGAAGCTTTCTTT	CASSKDRVDTEAFF
TRBV6-4	TRBD2	TRBJ2-3	.	TGTGCCAGCAGGAAACTAGCGGGCACAGATACGCAGTATTTT	CASRKLAGTDTQYF
TRBV9	TRBD1	TRBJ2-7	.	TGTGCCAGCAGCGTAGGGGACAGGGGATCTAACTACGAGCAGTACTTC	CASSVGDRGSNYEQYF
TRBV4-2	TRBD1	TRBJ2-1	.	TGTGCCAGCAGCCAACCCGGGACAGGGGTACATGAGCAGTTCTTC	CASSQPGTGVHEQFF